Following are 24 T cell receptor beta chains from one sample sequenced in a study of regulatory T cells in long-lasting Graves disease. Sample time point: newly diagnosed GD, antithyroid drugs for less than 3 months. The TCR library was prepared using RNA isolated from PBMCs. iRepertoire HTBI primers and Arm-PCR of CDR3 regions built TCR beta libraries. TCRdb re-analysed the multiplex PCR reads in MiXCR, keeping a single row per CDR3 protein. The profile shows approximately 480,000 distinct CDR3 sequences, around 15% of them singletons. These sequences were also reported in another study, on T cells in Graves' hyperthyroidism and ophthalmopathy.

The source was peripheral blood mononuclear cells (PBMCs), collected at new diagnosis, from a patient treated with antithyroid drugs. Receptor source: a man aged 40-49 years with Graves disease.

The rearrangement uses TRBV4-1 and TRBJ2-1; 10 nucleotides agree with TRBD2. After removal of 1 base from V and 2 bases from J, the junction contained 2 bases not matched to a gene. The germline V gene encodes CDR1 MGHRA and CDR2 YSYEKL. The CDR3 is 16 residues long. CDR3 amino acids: CASSQVAGGAYNEQFF. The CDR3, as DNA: TGCGCCAGCAGCCAAGTAGCGGGAGGAGCCTACAATGAGCAGTTCTTC.

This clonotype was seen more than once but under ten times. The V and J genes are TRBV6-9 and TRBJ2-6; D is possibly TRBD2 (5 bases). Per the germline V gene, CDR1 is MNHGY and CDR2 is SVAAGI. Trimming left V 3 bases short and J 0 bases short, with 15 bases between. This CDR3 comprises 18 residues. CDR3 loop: CASSYSGVVGSGANVLTF. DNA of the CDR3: TGTGCCAGCAGTTACTCCGGGGTGGTGGGCTCTGGGGCCAACGTCCTGACTTTC.

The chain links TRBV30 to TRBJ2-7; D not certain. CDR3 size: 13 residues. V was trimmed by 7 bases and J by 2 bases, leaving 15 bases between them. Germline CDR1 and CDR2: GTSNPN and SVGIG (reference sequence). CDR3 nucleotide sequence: TGTGCCTCCACCCGAGGCTCCACCTACGAGCAGTACTTC. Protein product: CASTRGSTYEQYF.

CDR3 sequence: CASSLRDRGPTDTQYF. The CDR3 DNA sequence: TGCGCCAGCAGCTTACGGGACAGGGGGCCAACAGATACGCAGTATTTT. V is TRBV5-1 and J is TRBJ2-3, with 12 nucleotides matching TRBD1. The trim removed 2 bases at V and 3 bases at J, leaving 4 bases unmatched. The germline CDR1 and CDR2 sequences are SGHRS and YFSETQ. CDR3 length: 16 residues. Supplemented by reference TRBV5-1 and TRBJ2-3, the full variable domain reads KAGVTQTPRYLIKTRGQQVTLSCSPISGHRSVSWYQQTPGQGLQFLFEYFSETQRNKGNFPGRFSGRQFSNSRSEMNVSTLELGDSALYLCASSLRDRGPTDTQYFGPGTRLTVL.

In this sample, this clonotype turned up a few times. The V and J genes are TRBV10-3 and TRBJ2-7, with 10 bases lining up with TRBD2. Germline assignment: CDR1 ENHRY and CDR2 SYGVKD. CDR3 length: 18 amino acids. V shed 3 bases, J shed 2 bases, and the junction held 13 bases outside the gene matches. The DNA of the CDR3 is TGTGCCATCAGTGACCCGACAGGGACCCTAGCGGGGGCCTACGAGCAGTACTTC. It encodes CAISDPTGTLAGAYEQYF.

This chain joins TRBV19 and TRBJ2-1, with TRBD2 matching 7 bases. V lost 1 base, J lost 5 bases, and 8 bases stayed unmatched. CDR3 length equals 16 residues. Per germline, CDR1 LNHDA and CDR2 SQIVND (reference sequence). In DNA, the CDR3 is TGTGCCAGTAGTATAGGGGGGACTACCGGACACAATGAGCAGTTCTTC. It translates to CASSIGGTTGHNEQFF.

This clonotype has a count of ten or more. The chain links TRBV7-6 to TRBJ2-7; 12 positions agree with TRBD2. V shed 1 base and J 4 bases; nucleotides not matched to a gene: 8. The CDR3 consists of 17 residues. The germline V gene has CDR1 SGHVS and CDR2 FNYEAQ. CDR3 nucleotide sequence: TGTGCCAGCAGCTTAGGTGGACTAGCGGGAAGGTGGTACGAGCAGTACTTC. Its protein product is CASSLGGLAGRWYEQYF.

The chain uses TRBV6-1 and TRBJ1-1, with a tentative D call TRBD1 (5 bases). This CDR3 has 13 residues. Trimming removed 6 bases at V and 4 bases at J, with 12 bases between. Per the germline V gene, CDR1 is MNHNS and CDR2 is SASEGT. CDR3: CASSRDWGTEAFF. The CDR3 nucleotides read TGTGCCAGCAGCAGGGATTGGGGCACTGAAGCTTTCTTT.

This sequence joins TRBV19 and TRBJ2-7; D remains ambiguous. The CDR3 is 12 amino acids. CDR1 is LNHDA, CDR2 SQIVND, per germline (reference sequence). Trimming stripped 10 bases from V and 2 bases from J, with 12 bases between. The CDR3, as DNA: TGTGCCACGAGGCAGTCACCCTACGAGCAGTACTTC. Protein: CATRQSPYEQYF.

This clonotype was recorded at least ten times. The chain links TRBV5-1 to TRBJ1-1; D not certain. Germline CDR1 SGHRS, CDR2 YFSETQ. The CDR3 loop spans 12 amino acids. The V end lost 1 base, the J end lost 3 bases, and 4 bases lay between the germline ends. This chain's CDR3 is CASSLSHTEAFF. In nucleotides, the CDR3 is TGCGCCAGCAGCTTGTCTCACACTGAAGCTTTCTTT.

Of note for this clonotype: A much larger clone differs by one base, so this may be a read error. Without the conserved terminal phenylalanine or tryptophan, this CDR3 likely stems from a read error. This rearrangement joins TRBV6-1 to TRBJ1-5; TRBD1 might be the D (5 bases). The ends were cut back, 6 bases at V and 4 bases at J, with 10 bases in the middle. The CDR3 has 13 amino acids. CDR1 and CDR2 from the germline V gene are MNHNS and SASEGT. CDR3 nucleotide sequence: TGTGCCAGCAGCACGGGACGAAATCAGCCCCAGCATTCT. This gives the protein CASSTGRNQPQHS.

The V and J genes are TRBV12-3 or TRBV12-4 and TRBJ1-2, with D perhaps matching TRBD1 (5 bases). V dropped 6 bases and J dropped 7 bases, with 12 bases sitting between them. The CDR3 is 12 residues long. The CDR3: CASSRQGTGYTF. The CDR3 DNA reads TGTGCCAGCAGCCGTCAGGGAACTGGCTACACCTTC.

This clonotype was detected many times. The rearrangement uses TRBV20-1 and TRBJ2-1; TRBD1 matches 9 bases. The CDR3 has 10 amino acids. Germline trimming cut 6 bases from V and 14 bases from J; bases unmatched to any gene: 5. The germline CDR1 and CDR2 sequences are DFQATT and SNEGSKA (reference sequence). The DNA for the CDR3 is TGCAGTGCCCTACAGGGGGCTAAGTTCTTC. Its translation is CSALQGAKFF.

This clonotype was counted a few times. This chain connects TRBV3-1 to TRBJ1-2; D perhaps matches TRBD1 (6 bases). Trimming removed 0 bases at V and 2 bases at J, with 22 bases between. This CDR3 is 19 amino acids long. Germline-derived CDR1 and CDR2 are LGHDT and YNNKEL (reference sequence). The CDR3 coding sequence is TGTGCCAGCAGCCAAGATCTGAGGGGGACCGTCAATGCCAACTATGGCTACACCTTC. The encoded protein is CASSQDLRGTVNANYGYTF.

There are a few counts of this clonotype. For the CDR3, the DNA is TGTGCCAGCAGTTGGAGGACTGTCTCCTACAATGAGCAGTTCTTC. It codes for CASSWRTVSYNEQFF. The chain couples TRBV27 to TRBJ2-1; D possibly corresponds to TRBD2 (5 bases). CDR1 is MNHEY and CDR2 is SMNVEV in the germline V gene (reference sequence). Trimming stripped 4 bases from V and 0 bases from J, with 10 bases between. The CDR3 contains 15 residues.

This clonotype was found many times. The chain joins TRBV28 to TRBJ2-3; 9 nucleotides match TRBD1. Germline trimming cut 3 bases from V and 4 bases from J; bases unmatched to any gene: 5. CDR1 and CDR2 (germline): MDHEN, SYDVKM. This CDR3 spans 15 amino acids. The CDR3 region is CASSFSGQGSDTQYF. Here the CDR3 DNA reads TGTGCCAGCAGTTTCTCGGGACAGGGTTCAGATACGCAGTATTTT.

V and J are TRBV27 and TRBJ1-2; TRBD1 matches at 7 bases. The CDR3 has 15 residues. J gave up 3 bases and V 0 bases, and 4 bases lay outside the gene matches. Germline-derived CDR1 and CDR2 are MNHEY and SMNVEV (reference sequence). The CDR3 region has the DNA TGTGCCAGCAGTTTATCGTGGACAGGTCACTATGGCTACACCTTC. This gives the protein CASSLSWTGHYGYTF.

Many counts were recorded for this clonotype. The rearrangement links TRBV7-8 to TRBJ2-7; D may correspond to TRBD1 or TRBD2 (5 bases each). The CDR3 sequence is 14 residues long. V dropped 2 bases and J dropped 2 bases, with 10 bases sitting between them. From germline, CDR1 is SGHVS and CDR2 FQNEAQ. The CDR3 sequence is CASSLPGQTYEQYF. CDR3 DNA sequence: TGTGCCAGCAGCTTACCGGGGCAAACCTACGAGCAGTACTTC.

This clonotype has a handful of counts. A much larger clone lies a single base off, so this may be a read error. The CDR3 protein is CAGSTRGRGGFRETQYF. CDR3 coding DNA: TGTGCCGGCAGCACCCGCGGGAGAGGGGGCTTTCGGGAGACCCAGTACTTC. The V call is TRBV11-2, the J call TRBJ2-5; the D gene could be TRBD1 or TRBD2 (7 bases each). The CDR3 is 17 amino acids. Germline V gives CDR1 SGHAT, CDR2 FQNNGV.

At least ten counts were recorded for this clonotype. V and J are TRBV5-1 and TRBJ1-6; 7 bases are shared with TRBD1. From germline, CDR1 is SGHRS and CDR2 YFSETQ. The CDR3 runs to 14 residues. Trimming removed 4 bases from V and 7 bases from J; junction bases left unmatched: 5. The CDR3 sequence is CASSAGTENSPLHF. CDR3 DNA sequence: TGCGCCAGCAGCGCCGGGACAGAGAATTCACCCCTCCACTTT.

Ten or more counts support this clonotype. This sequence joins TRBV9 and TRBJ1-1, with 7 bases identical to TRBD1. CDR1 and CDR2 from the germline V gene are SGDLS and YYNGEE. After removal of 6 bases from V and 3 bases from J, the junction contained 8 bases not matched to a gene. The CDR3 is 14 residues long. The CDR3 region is CASTRQGQDTEAFF. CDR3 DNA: TGTGCCAGCACCCGACAGGGCCAGGACACTGAAGCTTTCTTT.

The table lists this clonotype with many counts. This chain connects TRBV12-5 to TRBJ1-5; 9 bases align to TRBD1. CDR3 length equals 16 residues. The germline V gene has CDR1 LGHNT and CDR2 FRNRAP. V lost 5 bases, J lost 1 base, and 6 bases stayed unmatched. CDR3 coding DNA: TGTGCTAGTGGTCCCGGCGACAGGGGGAGCAATCAGCCCCAGCATTTT. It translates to CASGPGDRGSNQPQHF.

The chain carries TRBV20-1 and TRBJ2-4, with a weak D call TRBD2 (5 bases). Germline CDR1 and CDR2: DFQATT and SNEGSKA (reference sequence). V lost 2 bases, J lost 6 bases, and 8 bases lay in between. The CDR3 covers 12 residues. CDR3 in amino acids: CSARLGGNIQYF. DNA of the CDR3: TGCAGTGCTAGACTAGGAGGAAACATTCAGTACTTC.

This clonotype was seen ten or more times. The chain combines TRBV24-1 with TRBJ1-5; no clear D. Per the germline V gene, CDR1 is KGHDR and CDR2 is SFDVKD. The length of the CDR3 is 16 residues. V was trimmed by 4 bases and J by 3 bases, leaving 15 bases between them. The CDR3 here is CATSEARGPFNQPQHF. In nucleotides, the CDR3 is TGTGCCACCAGTGAGGCGCGAGGGCCATTCAATCAGCCCCAGCATTTT.